These 2 T cell receptor beta chains came from one sample sequenced in a study of blood T cell repertoires in COVID-19. This table comes from immunoSEQ multiplex PCR, and its TCRdb copy is limited to in-frame clones, with some not included. Of about 190,000 clones detected, around 87% appear once; the ten largest clones hold 0.6% to 0.8%. Sequenced input: peripheral blood. These receptors all come from a man aged 50 or older with acute or convalescent COVID-19.

This chain connects TRBV4-1 to TRBJ2-1; 8 positions match TRBD1. V trimming: 3 bases; J trimming: 7 bases; junction bases outside the gene matches: 20. The CDR3 spans 19 residues. Germline lookup yields CDR1 MGHRA and CDR2 YSYEKL. CDR3 residues: CASSHGIGADRGLGNEQFF. CDR3 coding DNA: TGCGCCAGCAGCCACGGCATTGGGGCCGACAGGGGCCTAGGGAATGAGCAGTTCTTC.

The rearrangement links TRBV28 to TRBJ1-2, with D perhaps TRBD1 (5 bases). V gave up 2 bases and J gave up 2 bases, with 9 bases separating them. The CDR3 runs to 14 residues. Germline CDR1 and CDR2: MDHEN and SYDVKM. Here the CDR3 reads CASSLGGGNYGYTF. The CDR3 DNA is TGTGCCAGCAGTTTAGGGGGGGGAAACTATGGCTACACCTTC.